The clone carrying this T cell receptor (beta chain) was picked up a small number of times. Antigen specificity is unknown. This entry is derived from a study of T-cell memory formation after mild COVID-19. Losses at the gene ends were 0 bases for V and 0 bases for J; bases not matched to a gene: 2. Per the germline V gene, CDR1 is SGHRS and CDR2 is YFSETQ. The CDR3 is made up of 15 amino acids. Study results and limitations: The pre-infection memory compartment contained some responding clones, suggesting cross-reactive memory joined.

TCRdb independently ran MiXCR on the 5' RACE reads; one entry per CDR3 protein. This table holds approximately 300,000 distinct CDR3 sequences, less than 9.5% found once. The chain couples TRBV5-1 to TRBJ1-2, with 7 bases matching TRBD1. This TCR derives from a man between 18 and 29 years old who had mild COVID-19 (a few samples of this study predate the infection). Cell type and time point are not known. The sample comprised PBMCs or a T cell subset sorted from them (not recorded which). This chain's CDR3 is CASSLEDRTNYGYTF. CDR3 nucleotide sequence: TGCGCCAGCAGCTTGGAGGACAGGACTAACTATGGCTACACCTTC.